The rows below give T cell receptor beta chains drawn from one sample of a study of response to subunit inactivated influenza vaccine. TCRdb fed the RT-PCR reads into MiXCR, producing one record per CDR3 protein. The table has over 650,000 distinct CDR3 sequences, approximately 18% seen once. Sample: PBMCs from blood, taken about 5 days after vaccination. These receptors all come from a man in his forties or fifties who received an inactivated influenza vaccine. Both conserved end residues are part of each CDR3. The D gene is left open where the match is weak. Rows give clone size only sometimes, using once, few, many, or a class for an expanded clone.

TRBJ2-1 TRBV11-2 . . TGTGCCAGCAGCTACCGACGGGGTTACAATGAGCAGTTCTTC CASSYRRGYNEQFF
TRBJ2-7 TRBV20-1 few . TGCAGTGCTAGAGTGCGGGGTGCACTCTACGAGCAGTACTTC CSARVRGALYEQYF
TRBJ2-1 TRBV7-2 few TRBD1 TGTGCCAGCAGCGAGGGACAGGGGGTGTACAATGAGCAGTTCTTC CASSEGQGVYNEQFF
TRBJ1-5 TRBV5-6 . . TGTGCCAGCAGCCTCCTGGGACGGGCTCAGCCCCAGCATTTT CASSLLGRAQPQHF
TRBJ1-2 TRBV7-2 few TRBD1 TGTGCCAGCAGCTTTACTACCGGGACAGAAGGCTACACCTTC CASSFTTGTEGYTF
TRBJ2-2 TRBV30 few . TGTGCCTGGAGAGGCTCTTACACCGGGGAGCTGTTTTTT CAWRGSYTGELFF
TRBJ2-5 TRBV5-6 . TRBD1 TGTGCCAGCAGCTTCCGGCGGCGACAGGGACAAGAGACCCAGTACTTC CASSFRRRQGQETQYF
TRBJ2-1 TRBV7-3 few . TGTGCCAGCAGCGCAACTAGCAACAATGAGCAGTTCTTC CASSATSNNEQFF
TRBJ2-7 TRBV20-1 . TRBD2 TGCAGTGCTAGAGACTCACTAGCGGGGATGTACGAGCAGTACTTC CSARDSLAGMYEQYF
TRBJ2-1 TRBV6-1 . TRBD2 TGTGCCAGCACTCTAGCGGGAGGACATGAGCAGTTCTTC CASTLAGGHEQFF
TRBJ2-3 TRBV20-1 . . TGCAGTGCTAGTTCAGGGGGAGGTACAGATACGCAGTATTTT CSASSGGGTDTQYF
TRBJ2-3 TRBV9 few TRBD2 TGTGCCAGCAGCGTAGGGTTGCGGGGGGGCCGTAGCACAGATACGCAGTATTTT CASSVGLRGGRSTDTQYF
TRBJ2-1 TRBV13 . . TGTGCCAGCAGCTTAGCAACGGGAGTCCGATCCTACAATGAGCAGTTCTTC CASSLATGVRSYNEQFF
TRBJ2-1 TRBV7-9 many TRBD2 TGTGCCAGCAGCTTAGATCGACTAGCGGGATACAATGAGCAGTTCTTC CASSLDRLAGYNEQFF
TRBJ2-7 TRBV11-2 few . TGTGCCAGCAGCTTAGGGGCCGGGACACCGATGGTGGAGCAGTACTTC CASSLGAGTPMVEQYF
TRBJ2-7 TRBV7-2 . . TGTGCCAGCAGCTTAGCTACCAGGATAGTAGGACCCTACGAGCAGTACTTC CASSLATRIVGPYEQYF